This T cell receptor (beta chain) originates from a study of blood T cell repertoires in COVID-19. About the research overall: COVID-19 samples, acute and convalescent, were from the United States, Italy and Spain.

Using immunoSEQ multiplex PCR, the repertoire was profiled, and TCRdb retains in-frame clones only, with some absent. The sample records about 180,000 clones, 84% being singletons. Sequenced sample: PBMCs or T cells enriched from blood (not recorded which). The TCR comes from a man aged 45 to 65 who had recovered from COVID-19.

The CDR3 DNA follows: TGTGCCAGCAGCGAGACAGGGAGCACTGAAGCTTTCTTT. This codes for CASSETGSTEAFF. The V and J genes are TRBV7-9 and TRBJ1-1; TRBD1 matches at 7 bases. Trimming removed 5 bases from V and 4 bases from J; junction bases left unmatched: 4. Germline CDR1 reads SEHNR; CDR2 reads FQNEAQ (reference sequence). There are 13 residues in the CDR3.